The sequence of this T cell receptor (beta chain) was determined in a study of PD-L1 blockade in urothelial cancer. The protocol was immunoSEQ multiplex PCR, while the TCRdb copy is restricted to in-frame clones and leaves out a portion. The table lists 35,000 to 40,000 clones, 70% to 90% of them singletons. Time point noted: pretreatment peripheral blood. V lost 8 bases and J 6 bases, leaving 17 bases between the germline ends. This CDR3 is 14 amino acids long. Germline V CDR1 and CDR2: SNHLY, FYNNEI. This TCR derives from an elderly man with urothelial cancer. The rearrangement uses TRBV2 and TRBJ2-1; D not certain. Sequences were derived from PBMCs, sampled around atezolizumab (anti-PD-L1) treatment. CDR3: CASAQLTESNEQFF. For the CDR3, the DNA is TGTGCCAGCGCCCAGTTGACTGAGTCCAATGAGCAGTTCTTC.